This T cell receptor beta chain comes out of a study of shared clonotypes between healthy human individuals. Study overall: A couple of female and a few male donors aged 18 to 49 were enrolled. Study-level results: The study generally estimated greater richness for naive than memory subsets. Represented genetic and exposure-history diversity was restricted by having few donors.

As to this clone: The target antigen is unknown.

J gave up 5 bases and V 2 bases, and 7 bases lay outside the gene matches. The CDR3 is 16 residues long. Per the germline V gene, CDR1 is SGHNT and CDR2 is YYREEE (reference sequence). In the naive CD8 group, cells lacked CD45RO and were positively selected for CCR7, so terminally differentiated effector memory CD45RA+ cells were left out. Measured with immunoSEQ multiplex PCR; TCRdb has only the in-frame clones, and not every one. Of around 2.1 million clones detected, about 92% appear once; the ten largest clones hold under 2%. This TCR was recovered from a man aged 18 to 29 in good health. Some clones in this sample may be carry-over from other donors' samples. This chain connects TRBV5-4 to TRBJ2-7, with 13 bases matching TRBD2. The sequenced sample was naive CD8+ T cells from PBMCs. DNA for the CDR3: TGTGCCAGCAGCTTCAAACTAGCGGGAGGGAGTAACGAGCAGTACTTC. The encoded protein is CASSFKLAGGSNEQYF. Based on the CDR3 plus reference TRBV5-4 and TRBJ2-7, the full variable domain is ETGVTQSPTHLIKTRGQQVTLRCSSQSGHNTVSWYQQALGQGPQFIFQYYREEENGRGNFPPRFSGLQFPNYSSELNVNALELDDSALYLCASSFKLAGGSNEQYFGPGTRLTVT.